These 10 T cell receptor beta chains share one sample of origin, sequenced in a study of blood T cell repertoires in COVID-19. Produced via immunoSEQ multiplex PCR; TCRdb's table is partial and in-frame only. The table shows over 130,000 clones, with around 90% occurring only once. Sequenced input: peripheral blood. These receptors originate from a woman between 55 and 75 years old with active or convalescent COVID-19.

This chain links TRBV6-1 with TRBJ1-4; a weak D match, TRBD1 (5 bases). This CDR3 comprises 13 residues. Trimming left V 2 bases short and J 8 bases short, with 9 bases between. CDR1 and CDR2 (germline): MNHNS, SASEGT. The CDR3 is CASSEQEGEKLFF. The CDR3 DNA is TGTGCCAGCAGTGAACAGGAGGGGGAAAAACTGTTTTTT.

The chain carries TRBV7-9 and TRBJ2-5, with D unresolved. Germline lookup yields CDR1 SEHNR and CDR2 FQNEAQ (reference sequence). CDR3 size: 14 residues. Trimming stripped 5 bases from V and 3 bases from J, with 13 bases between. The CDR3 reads CASSPRVVKETQYF. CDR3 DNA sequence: TGTGCCAGCAGCCCCCGGGTCGTAAAAGAGACCCAGTACTTC.

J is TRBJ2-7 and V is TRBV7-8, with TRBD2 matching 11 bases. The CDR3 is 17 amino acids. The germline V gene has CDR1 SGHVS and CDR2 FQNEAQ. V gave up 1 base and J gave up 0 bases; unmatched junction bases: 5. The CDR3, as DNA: TGTGCCAGCAGCTTAGTTAGTACTAGCGGGGGCTCCTACGAGCAGTACTTC. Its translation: CASSLVSTSGGSYEQYF.

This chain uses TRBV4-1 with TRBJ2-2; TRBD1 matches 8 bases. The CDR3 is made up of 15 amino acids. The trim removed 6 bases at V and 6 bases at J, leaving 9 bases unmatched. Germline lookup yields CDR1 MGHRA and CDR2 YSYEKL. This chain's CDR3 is CASRSGQGMAGELFF. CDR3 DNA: TGCGCCAGCAGAAGCGGACAGGGAATGGCCGGGGAGCTGTTTTTT.

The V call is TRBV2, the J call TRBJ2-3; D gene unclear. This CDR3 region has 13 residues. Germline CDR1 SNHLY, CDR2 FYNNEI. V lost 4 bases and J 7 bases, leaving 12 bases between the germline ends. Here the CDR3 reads CASSVSVVNTQYF. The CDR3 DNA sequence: TGTGCCAGCAGTGTATCTGTTGTAAATACGCAGTATTTT.

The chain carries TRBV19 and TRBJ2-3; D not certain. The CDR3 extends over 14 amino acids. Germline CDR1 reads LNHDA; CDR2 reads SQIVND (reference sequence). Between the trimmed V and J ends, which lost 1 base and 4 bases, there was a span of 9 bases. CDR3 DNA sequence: TGTGCCAGTAGTATAGGGAGTATTTCAGATACGCAGTATTTT. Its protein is CASSIGSISDTQYF.

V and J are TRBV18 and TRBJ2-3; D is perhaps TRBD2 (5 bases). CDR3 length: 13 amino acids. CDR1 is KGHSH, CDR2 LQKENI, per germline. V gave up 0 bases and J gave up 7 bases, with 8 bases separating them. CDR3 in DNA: TGTGCCAGCTCACCACCGAGCGGCTATACGCAGTATTTT. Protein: CASSPPSGYTQYF. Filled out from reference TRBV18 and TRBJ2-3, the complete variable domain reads NAGVMQNPRHLVRRRGQEARLRCSPMKGHSHVYWYRQLPEEGLKFMVYLQKENIIDESGMPKERFSAEFPKEGPSILRIQQVVRGDSAAYFCASSPPSGYTQYFGPGTRLTVL.

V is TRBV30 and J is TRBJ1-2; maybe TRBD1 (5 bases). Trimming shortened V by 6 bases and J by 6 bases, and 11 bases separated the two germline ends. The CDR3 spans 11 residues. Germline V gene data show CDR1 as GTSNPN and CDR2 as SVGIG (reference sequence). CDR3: CACCREDGYTF. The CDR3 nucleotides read TGTGCCTGTTGCAGGGAAGATGGCTACACCTTC. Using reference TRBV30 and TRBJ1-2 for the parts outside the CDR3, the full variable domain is SQTIHQWPATLVQPVGSPLSLECTVEGTSNPNLYWYRQAAGRGLQLLFYSVGIGQISSEVPQNLSASRPQDRQFILSSKKLLLSDSGFYLCACCREDGYTFGSGTRLTVV.

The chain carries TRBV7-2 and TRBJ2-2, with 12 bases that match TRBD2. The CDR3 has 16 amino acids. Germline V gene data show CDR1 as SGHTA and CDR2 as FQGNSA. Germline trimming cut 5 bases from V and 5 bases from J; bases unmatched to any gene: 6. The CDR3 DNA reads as TGTGCCAGCAGCCCCCAAGGACTAGCGGGAACCGGGGAGCTGTTTTTT. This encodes CASSPQGLAGTGELFF.

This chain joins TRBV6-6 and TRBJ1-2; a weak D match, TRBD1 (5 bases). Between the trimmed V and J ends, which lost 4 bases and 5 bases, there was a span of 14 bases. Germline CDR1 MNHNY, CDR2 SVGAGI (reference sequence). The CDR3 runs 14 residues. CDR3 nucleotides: TGTGCCAGCAGTTCCGGGGGGGACCCATATGGCTACACCTTC. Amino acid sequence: CASSSGGDPYGYTF.